The source of this TCR beta chain is a study of blood T cells in healthy people across ages (dated by TCRdb to about 2015). In terms of the full investigation: In model experiments, template switching captured about one uniquely barcoded TCR beta cDNA molecule for every two T cells. Two additional independent replicas of 1 million unique cDNA reads from the same blood draw were analyzed for two donors (one aged 18 to 30 and one aged 80 or older). To avoid experimental bias, donors of different ages were randomly spread across the sequencing lanes. Age-related changes in TCR beta repertoire diversity were measured in the study by deep sequencing normalized with unique cDNA molecular identifiers. The donors were divided into four age groups: young (average around 15 years), middle-aged (about 39), aged (approximately 64) and long-lived (82).

The CDR3 sequence holds 13 residues, the cysteine and phenylalanine included. The CDR3 DNA has 39 bases and is translated from base 1. CDR1 is given as SQVTM and CDR2 as ANQGSEA, both from the germline V gene. V trim: 6 bases; J trim: 3 bases; unmatched bases: 4. The roughly 39 donors, aged roughly 6 to 90 years, were systemically healthy Caucasian individuals from Russia. About 9.6 milliliters of peripheral blood were collected from each donor into EDTA-treated Vacutainer tubes. Ficoll-Paque density-gradient centrifugation was used to isolate PBMCs, with at least 7 million per sample. Total RNA was extracted from PBMCs with Trizol reagent, with at least 6 micrograms obtained per sample. Naive CD45RAhigh/CD27high T cell percentages were measured by flow cytometry on a PBMC aliquot from every donor. The library relied on 5' RACE. The reads were generated on an Illumina HiSeq 2500. A second PCR of roughly 6 to 11 cycles was run with a J-beta primer mix and a sample-barcoded 5' primer. A unique molecular identifier was introduced onto each TCR beta cDNA molecule by a template-switch 5' adaptor carrying 12 random nucleotides. Each sample yielded at least 2.5 million CDR3-containing paired-end reads. First-strand cDNA synthesis was performed from all RNA using the Mint cDNA synthesis kit, with priming by a TRBC-specific oligonucleotide. All cDNA was treated with uracil-DNA glycosylase and then went through a first 18-cycle PCR with the universal primers M1SS and BC2_uni_R. From the authors' description of their analysis: For normalization, 1 million high-quality reads, each with a distinct molecular identifier, were randomly selected from each sample. Reads sharing molecular identifiers were discarded rather than binned into consensus sequences. MiTCR, with a Q25 quality threshold and the strictest error-elimination algorithm, was used for CDR3 identification, clonotype clustering and error correction. A nonparametric unseen species model using Euler transformation provided a lower-bound estimate of total TCR beta diversity. TCRdb applied fastp at Q25 and MiXCR to the public reads, then kept only in-frame beta chains. Duplicate CDR3 protein sequences are folded into a single record with the most common DNA and genes. These V and J calls are TCRdb output, not the study's own analysis. The sample has roughly 1,700,000 distinct CDR3 sequences on record, 28% of them singletons. Around 7.7% of the sample is in the top ten clones.

Summary of the overall study and its limitations: Total diversity estimates from one million sequenced T cells were considered lower bounds and underestimates. The CMV infection status of donors was not known, potentially confounding age-related changes in expanded clonotypes. Observed TCR beta diversity per million T cells fell roughly linearly with age, and a significant reduction was already apparent by age roughly 40. Observed TCR beta diversity correlated strongly with the percentage of naive T cells measured by flow cytometry. The long-lived group showed more naive CD4+ T cells, fewer expanded clones and increased TCR diversity than the aged group, suggesting age selection. Conclusive comparison of naive and antigen-experienced compartments was prevented by the profiling of bulk unsorted PBMCs.

This clonotype was observed a few times. There is no known antigen for this receptor. No clone much larger than this one lies a single base away; base qualities are absent. This receptor was identified in a woman in her thirties in good health. Sequencing input: blood. This sequence uses TRBV29-1 and TRBJ1-5; TRBD1 agrees with 8 junctional bases. The sequence in DNA is TGCAGCGTGGGACAGGCGATCAATCAGCCCCAGCATTTT. It encodes CSVGQAINQPQHF.